This TCR beta chain was identified in a study of T cells in Graves' hyperthyroidism and ophthalmopathy. Whole-study findings and limits: A model of 13 V-J features distinguished ophthalmopathy from stable hyperthyroidism. Most thyroid clonotypes that were expanded above 0.001 also turned up in blood. It was a median around 6 months before onset that the model predicted ophthalmopathy.

About this clonotype: Its matching antigen is unknown. This may arise from a read error, as a much more abundant clone is one base away.

Amplified regions were TCR beta CDR3 sequences from RNA transcripts. An initial round of RT-PCR targeting the TCR CDR3 relied on the HTBI primer set. MiXCR, applied by TCRdb to the multiplex PCR reads, yields one record per CDR3 protein. The profile shows 250,000 or so distinct CDR3 sequences, roughly 15% of them singletons. The CDR3 length is 16 residues. CDR1 is MDHEN, CDR2 SYDVKM, per germline. This chain links TRBV28 with TRBJ2-7, with unresolved D. What was sequenced was blood. This clonotype was sampled from a woman between 45 and 65 years old with Graves' hyperthyroidism that later progressed to Graves' ophthalmopathy. The CDR3 reads CASGFDVAETSYEQYF. CDR3 DNA sequence: TGTGCCAGCGGTTTTGACGTAGCCGAAACCTCCTACGAGCAGTACTTC.